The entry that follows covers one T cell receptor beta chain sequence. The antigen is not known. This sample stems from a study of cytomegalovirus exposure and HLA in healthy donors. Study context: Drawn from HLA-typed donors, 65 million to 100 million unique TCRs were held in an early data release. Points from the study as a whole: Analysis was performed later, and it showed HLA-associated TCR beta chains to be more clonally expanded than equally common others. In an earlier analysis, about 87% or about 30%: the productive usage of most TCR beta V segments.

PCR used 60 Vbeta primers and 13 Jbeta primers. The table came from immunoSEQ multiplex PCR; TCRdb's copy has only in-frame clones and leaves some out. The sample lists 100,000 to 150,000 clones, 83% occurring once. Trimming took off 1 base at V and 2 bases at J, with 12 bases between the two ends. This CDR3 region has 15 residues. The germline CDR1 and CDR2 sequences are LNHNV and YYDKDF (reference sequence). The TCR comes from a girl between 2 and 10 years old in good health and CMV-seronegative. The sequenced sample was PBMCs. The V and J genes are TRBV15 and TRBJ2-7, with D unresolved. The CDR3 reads CATSRVNIPPYEQYF. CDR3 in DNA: TGTGCCACCAGCAGAGTGAACATTCCTCCCTACGAGCAGTACTTC.